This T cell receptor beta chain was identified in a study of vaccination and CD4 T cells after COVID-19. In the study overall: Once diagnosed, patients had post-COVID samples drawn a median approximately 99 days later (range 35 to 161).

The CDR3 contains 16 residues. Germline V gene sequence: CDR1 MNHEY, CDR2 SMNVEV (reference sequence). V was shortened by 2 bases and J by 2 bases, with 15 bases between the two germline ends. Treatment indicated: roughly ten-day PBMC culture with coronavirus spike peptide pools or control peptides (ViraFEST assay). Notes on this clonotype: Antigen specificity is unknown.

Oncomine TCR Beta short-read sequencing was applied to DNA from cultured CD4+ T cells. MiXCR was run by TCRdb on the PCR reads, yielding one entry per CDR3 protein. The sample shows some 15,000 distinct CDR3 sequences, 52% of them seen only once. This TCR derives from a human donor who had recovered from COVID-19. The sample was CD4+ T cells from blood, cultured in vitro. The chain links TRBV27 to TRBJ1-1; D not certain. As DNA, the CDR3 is TGTGCCAGCAGTTTAGGAAACGGCCGTCTAAACACTGAAGCTTTCTTT. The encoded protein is CASSLGNGRLNTEAFF.